The 30 T cell receptor beta chains listed next were all sequenced from one sample in a study of cytomegalovirus exposure and HLA in healthy donors. PCR primers comprised 60 Vbeta and 13 Jbeta primers. Using immunoSEQ multiplex PCR, the repertoire was profiled, and TCRdb retains in-frame clones only, with some absent. The sample carries under 200,000 clones, about 76% recorded once. The material sequenced was PBMCs. The origin of the receptors is a woman between 35 and 50 years old in good health and CMV-seropositive.

The chain has TRBV11-2 and TRBJ2-1, with TRBD1 as a possible D gene (5 bases). V was pared by 5 bases and J by 4 bases, with 18 bases between. This CDR3 has 16 amino acids. Per germline, CDR1 SGHAT and CDR2 FQNNGV. CDR3 coding DNA: TGTGCCAGCAGCGAAAGGCAGGGTTCGGGTTACAATGAGCAGTTCTTC. Protein: CASSERQGSGYNEQFF.

The chain is built from TRBV6-5 and TRBJ2-7; 10 bases align to TRBD1. CDR1 is MNHEY and CDR2 is SVGAGI in the germline V gene. CDR3 length equals 15 residues. The V gene end was trimmed by 2 bases and the J gene end by 2 bases; junction bases not matched to a gene: 3. CDR3 nucleotides: TGTGCCAGCAGTTACCGGACAGGGGGTCCCTACGAGCAGTACTTC. Translating it yields CASSYRTGGPYEQYF.

V usage is TRBV11-2 and J usage is TRBJ1-2; D possibly corresponds to TRBD1 (6 bases). The V end was cut by 1 base, the J end by 4 bases, with 10 bases between. Germline assignment: CDR1 SGHAT and CDR2 FQNNGV. This CDR3 has 14 residues. The CDR3 bases are TGTGCCAGCAGCTTAGGACAGGCGGCCTATGGCTACACCTTC. The encoded protein is CASSLGQAAYGYTF.

In its sample, this clone was seen once. This chain connects TRBV2 to TRBJ1-1; no firm D call. The V end lost 1 base, the J end lost 0 bases, and 6 bases lay between the germline ends. The germline V gene has CDR1 SNHLY and CDR2 FYNNEI. CDR3 length equals 14 residues. CDR3 amino acids: CASSEVSVNTEAFF. The CDR3 DNA reads TGTGCCAGCAGTGAAGTATCCGTGAACACTGAAGCTTTCTTT. Full variable domain (missing parts from reference TRBV2 and TRBJ1-1): EPEVTQTPSHQVTQMGQEVILRCVPISNHLYFYWYRQILGQKVEFLVSFYNNEISEKSEIFDDQFSVERPDGSNFTLKIRSTKLEDSAMYFCASSEVSVNTEAFFGQGTRLTVV.

The CDR3 reads CASSGLAGISSSTDTQYF. CDR3 DNA: TGTGCCAGTAGTGGACTAGCGGGCATTTCTTCTAGCACAGATACGCAGTATTTT. This rearrangement joins TRBV19 to TRBJ2-3; 11 bases fit TRBD2. Trimming removed 5 bases from V and 0 bases from J; junction bases left unmatched: 10. This CDR3 is 18 amino acids long. Germline V gene data show CDR1 as LNHDA and CDR2 as SQIVND (reference sequence).

The J gene is TRBJ1-2, the V gene TRBV5-1; 10 positions agree with TRBD1. J was trimmed by 8 bases and V by 3 bases; bases with no gene match: 13. Looked up from germline, CDR1 is SGHRS and CDR2 is YFSETQ. The CDR3 consists of 16 residues. The CDR3: CASSSTTGQGLRGYTF. CDR3 coding DNA: TGCGCCAGCAGCTCTACCACGGGACAGGGGCTGCGGGGCTACACCTTC. The entire variable domain, with the rest obtained from reference TRBV5-1 and TRBJ1-2, is as follows: KAGVTQTPRYLIKTRGQQVTLSCSPISGHRSVSWYQQTPGQGLQFLFEYFSETQRNKGNFPGRFSGRQFSNSRSEMNVSTLELGDSALYLCASSSTTGQGLRGYTFGSGTRLTVV.

The table lists this clone with a count of one. The J gene is TRBJ1-1, the V gene TRBV14; 11 bases align to TRBD1. CDR1 and CDR2 from the germline V gene are SGHDN and FVKESK. This CDR3 has 19 residues. J lost 0 bases, V lost 4 bases, and 13 bases had no gene match. The CDR3: CASSRTFGTGGKVNTEAFF. CDR3 DNA sequence: TGTGCCAGCAGCCGAACATTCGGGACAGGGGGGAAGGTGAACACTGAAGCTTTCTTT.

V usage is TRBV7-6 and J usage is TRBJ2-5; 8 bases line up with TRBD2. The CDR3 totals 17 residues. Germline V gene sequence: CDR1 SGHVS, CDR2 FNYEAQ. Trimming removed 2 bases from V and 4 bases from J; junction bases left unmatched: 12. The CDR3 nucleotides read TGTGCCAGCAGCTTAATTCCGGGACTAGGATGGGTAGAGACCCAGTACTTC. Translated, it gives CASSLIPGLGWVETQYF.

The V and J genes are TRBV7-9 and TRBJ1-2, with D possibly matching TRBD1 (6 bases). The V gene's germline CDR1 is SEHNR and CDR2 FQNEAQ (reference sequence). This CDR3 contains 15 residues. V shed 5 bases and J shed 4 bases, with 17 bases lying between them. CDR3 amino acids: CASSTPATGTYGYTF. CDR3 nucleotide sequence: TGTGCCAGCAGCACTCCGGCAACAGGGACCTATGGCTACACCTTC.

This chain connects TRBV11-2 to TRBJ1-2; maybe TRBD1 (5 bases). Germline V gives CDR1 SGHAT, CDR2 FQNNGV. The CDR3 is 14 amino acids. Trimming removed 3 bases at V and 3 bases at J, with 11 bases between. The CDR3 nucleotides are TGTGCCAGCAGCTTTGGAGGGGAGGACTATGGCTACACCTTC. It is translated as CASSFGGEDYGYTF.

This rearrangement joins TRBV20-1 to TRBJ1-2; D ambiguous. Germline V gene data show CDR1 as DFQATT and CDR2 as SNEGSKA (reference sequence). The CDR3 is made up of 11 amino acids. Between the trimmed V and J ends, which lost 6 bases and 2 bases, there was a span of 7 bases. In DNA form, the CDR3 reads TGCAGTGCCCTAGTAAACTATGGCTACACCTTC. Its protein is CSALVNYGYTF.

J is TRBJ2-3 and V is TRBV9; D gene ambiguous. V lost 0 bases to trimming and J lost 0 bases, with 14 bases between them. The CDR3 sequence is 17 residues long. Germline V gene sequence: CDR1 SGDLS, CDR2 YYNGEE. Written as DNA, the CDR3 is TGTGCCAGCAGCGTAGAAGCAGATATGACTAGCACAGATACGCAGTATTTT. It encodes CASSVEADMTSTDTQYF.

V and J are TRBV19 and TRBJ2-1; 9 nucleotides line up with TRBD2. This CDR3 spans 14 amino acids. V lost 3 bases and J lost 6; bases outside the gene matches: 3. Per germline, CDR1 LNHDA and CDR2 SQIVND (reference sequence). In nucleotides, the CDR3 is TGTGCCAGTAGTATCGGACTAGCGCCCAATGAGCAGTTCTTC. Its translation is CASSIGLAPNEQFF.

The rearrangement links TRBV4-3 to TRBJ1-5, with 8 bases that match TRBD1. The germline V gene encodes CDR1 LGHNA and CDR2 YSLEER. This CDR3 region has 16 residues. The V and J ends lost 0 bases and 7 bases, in that order; junction bases with no gene match: 8. CDR3 residues: CASSQDQGAFEQPQHF. The CDR3 DNA follows: TGCGCCAGCAGCCAAGATCAGGGGGCCTTTGAACAGCCCCAGCATTTT.

This chain connects TRBV19 to TRBJ2-5; 9 bases map to TRBD2. The germline gives CDR1 LNHDA, CDR2 SQIVND (reference sequence). Trimming removed 5 bases from V and 5 bases from J; junction bases left unmatched: 9. The CDR3 runs 15 residues. CDR3 in DNA: TGTGCCAGTAGTCCTTGGGCTAGCGGGACTGAGACCCAGTACTTC. Encoded protein: CASSPWASGTETQYF.

The V call is TRBV2, the J call TRBJ1-2, with a weak D call TRBD1 (5 bases). This CDR3 has 13 amino acids. Germline V gene sequence: CDR1 SNHLY, CDR2 FYNNEI. Trimming stripped 3 bases from V and 7 bases from J, with 12 bases between. CDR3 nucleotide sequence: TGTGCCAGCAGTGAGGAGACAGTTGCTGGCTACACCTTC. This encodes CASSEETVAGYTF.

The chain carries TRBV19 and TRBJ1-1; possibly TRBD1 for D (5 bases). V shed 6 bases and J shed 6 bases, with 17 bases lying between them. CDR1 and CDR2 (germline): LNHDA, SQIVND (reference sequence). This CDR3 has 14 residues. CDR3 in amino acids: CASRGGLWGSEAFF. The CDR3 region has the DNA TGTGCCAGTAGGGGGGGACTCTGGGGTTCTGAAGCTTTCTTT. The variable domain in full, completed from reference TRBV19 and TRBJ1-1, reads DGGITQSPKYLFRKEGQNVTLSCEQNLNHDAMYWYRQDPGQGLRLIYYSQIVNDFQKGDIAEGYSVSREKKESFPLTVTSAQKNPTAFYLCASRGGLWGSEAFFGQGTRLTVV.

The chain carries TRBV19 and TRBJ2-1; TRBD2 matches at 7 bases. This CDR3 contains 13 residues. The junction had 10 bases not matched to a gene; V was cut back by 4 bases and J by 13 bases. Germline loops: CDR1 LNHDA, CDR2 SQIVND (reference sequence). CDR3 DNA sequence: TGTGCCAGTAGTAATCCCGGGGGGAACCCCCAGTTCTTC. This sequence encodes CASSNPGGNPQFF.

The CDR3 here is CASIQSVGSPLHF. CDR3 bases: TGTGCCAGCATACAGTCCGTGGGTTCACCCCTCCACTTT. The rearrangement joins TRBV2 to TRBJ1-6, with D unresolved. CDR3 length equals 13 residues. Trimming left V 7 bases short and J 9 bases short, with 13 bases between. The germline CDR1 and CDR2 sequences are SNHLY and FYNNEI.

This chain links TRBV5-4 with TRBJ1-2, with D possibly matching TRBD1 (5 bases). Looked up from germline, CDR1 is SGHNT and CDR2 is YYREEE (reference sequence). The CDR3 covers 15 residues. The V and J ends lost 1 base and 6 bases respectively, with 16 bases between them. CDR3 region: CASSLFLREEDGYTF. Written as DNA, the CDR3 is TGTGCCAGCAGCTTGTTCCTCAGGGAGGAGGATGGCTACACCTTC.

V gene TRBV6-4 combines with J gene TRBJ1-3; no clear D. The CDR3 runs to 14 residues. V lost 3 bases and J lost 11, with 17 bases in between. CDR1 is MRHNA, CDR2 SNTAGT, per germline. The CDR3 reads CASSERAGTPSIYF. CDR3 bases: TGTGCCAGCAGTGAGAGGGCAGGCACCCCCTCCATATATTTT.

The rearrangement uses TRBV4-1 and TRBJ2-3; 8 positions agree with TRBD1. Germline CDR1 reads MGHRA; CDR2 reads YSYEKL. J lost 3 bases, V lost 4 bases, and 9 bases had no gene match. The CDR3 extends over 16 amino acids. CDR3 nucleotides: TGCGCCAGCAGCCTCGGACAGGGTCCCGTTACAGATACGCAGTATTTT. It is translated as CASSLGQGPVTDTQYF.

The chain combines TRBV2 with TRBJ2-4; no clear D gene. CDR3 size: 16 residues. Deletions cut 2 bases from V and 0 bases from J, with 11 bases between. Germline V gives CDR1 SNHLY, CDR2 FYNNEI. The CDR3 spells CASSELGREAKNIQYF. DNA for the CDR3: TGTGCCAGCAGTGAATTGGGCAGAGAAGCCAAAAACATTCAGTACTTC.

This clone has a single count. The V gene is TRBV7-9, the J gene TRBJ2-1, with 9 bases identical to TRBD2. Trimming cost V 2 bases and J 9 bases; bases outside gene matches: 5. Germline CDR1 and CDR2: SEHNR and FQNEAQ (reference sequence). There are 14 residues in the CDR3. The CDR3 reads CASSLLAGSGEQFF. Here the CDR3 DNA reads TGTGCCAGCAGCTTACTAGCGGGGTCAGGTGAGCAGTTCTTC.

CDR3 in DNA: TGCGCCAGCAGGGGACAGGGGGGCACTGAAGCTTTCTTT. Protein sequence: CASRGQGGTEAFF. The chain recombines TRBV10-2 with TRBJ1-1; 11 bases agree with TRBD1. Germline CDR1 is WSHSY and CDR2 is SAAADI. This CDR3 contains 13 residues. Trimming removed 6 bases from V and 4 bases from J; junction bases left unmatched: 1.

This rearrangement joins TRBV7-6 to TRBJ2-2; no reliable D call. The CDR3 has 12 amino acids. Germline V gene sequence: CDR1 SGHVS, CDR2 FNYEAQ. The V and J ends lost 3 bases and 8 bases respectively, with 7 bases between them. The CDR3 DNA reads as TGTGCCAGCAGCTTCTACTCGGGGGAGCTGTTTTTT. The encoded protein is CASSFYSGELFF.

The chain links TRBV27 to TRBJ2-5; 8 bases match TRBD2. CDR1 MNHEY and CDR2 SMNVEV come from the germline V gene (reference sequence). The CDR3 has 16 amino acids. The V gene end was trimmed by 5 bases and the J gene end by 2 bases; junction bases not matched to a gene: 10. For the CDR3, the DNA is TGTGCCAGCAGTCCCTGGGCGGGAGGTCTACAAGAGACCCAGTACTTC. This encodes CASSPWAGGLQETQYF.

The J gene is TRBJ2-7, the V gene TRBV10-3, with TRBD1 matching over 10 bases. The CDR3 has 16 amino acids. Germline CDR1 is ENHRY and CDR2 is SYGVKD. After removal of 5 bases from V and 6 bases from J, the junction contained 13 bases not matched to a gene. The CDR3 DNA reads as TGTGCCATCAGTCAAGGGTGGGGGACAGGGGTTTTCGAGCAGTACTTC. It codes for CAISQGWGTGVFEQYF.

The chain combines TRBV5-3 with TRBJ1-3, with a weak D call TRBD1 (6 bases). TRBV5-3 is given ORF status, its function remaining uncertain. This CDR3 region has 15 residues. V was shortened by 6 bases and J by 0 bases, with 13 bases between the two germline ends. In nucleotides, the CDR3 is TGTGCCAGAACCGAGGACAGAAACTCTGGAAACACCATATATTTT. Translation gives CARTEDRNSGNTIYF.

V usage is TRBV19 and J usage is TRBJ2-3, with D possibly matching TRBD2 (5 bases). Trimming cost V 3 bases and J 0 bases, with 10 bases left between them. CDR3 length: 15 amino acids. Germline values: CDR1 LNHDA, CDR2 SQIVND (reference sequence). The CDR3 loop reads CASSIRLTSTDTQYF. In nucleotides, the CDR3 is TGTGCCAGTAGTATCCGACTAACTAGCACAGATACGCAGTATTTT.